The 27 T cell receptor beta chains listed next were all sequenced from one sample in a study of blood T cell repertoires in COVID-19. The repertoire was sequenced with immunoSEQ multiplex PCR; TCRdb's copy has only in-frame clones and lacks some. The sample has around 150,000 clones; roughly 85% are singletons. Sequenced material: peripheral blood. Receptors were obtained from a man aged 55 to 70 with acute or convalescent COVID-19.

The J gene is TRBJ2-3, the V gene TRBV5-1, with 8 bases lining up with TRBD2. V shed 5 bases and J 2 bases; nucleotides not matched to a gene: 10. CDR1 is SGHRS, CDR2 YFSETQ, per germline. This CDR3 is built from 16 residues. The CDR3 region has the DNA TGCGCCAGCAGTCCCCTAGGTAGCGGGAACACAGATACGCAGTATTTT. Translation gives CASSPLGSGNTDTQYF.

This clone showed up just once. The rearrangement uses TRBV5-8 and TRBJ1-2; TRBD1 is a possible D gene (6 bases). CDR1 SGHTS and CDR2 YDEGEE come from the germline V gene. V gave up 3 bases and J gave up 1 base, with 7 bases separating them. The CDR3 is 13 residues long. The DNA of the CDR3 is TGTGCCAGCAGCTGGACAGTTAACTATGGCTACACCTTC. Its protein is CASSWTVNYGYTF.

The rearrangement uses TRBV6-5 and TRBJ2-5, with TRBD2 matching 9 bases. There are 15 residues in the CDR3. The germline CDR1 and CDR2 sequences are MNHEY and SVGAGI. The V and J ends lost 5 bases and 4 bases, in that order; junction bases with no gene match: 8. Here the CDR3 reads CASSRSGRGVETQYF. The DNA for the CDR3 is TGTGCCAGCAGTCGTAGCGGGAGAGGCGTAGAGACCCAGTACTTC.

This sequence joins TRBV10-3 and TRBJ1-1; 11 bases agree with TRBD1. V lost 6 bases, J lost 5 bases, and 8 bases stayed unmatched. Germline V gene sequence: CDR1 ENHRY, CDR2 SYGVKD. The CDR3 totals 15 residues. The CDR3 DNA reads TGTGCCATCAGGAGGACAGGGGGCGCGGGTACTGAAGCTTTCTTT. This translates into CAIRRTGGAGTEAFF.

The CDR3 is CASSDSDRFSYNSPLHF. The CDR3, as DNA: TGTGCCAGCAGTGACTCGGACAGATTCTCCTATAATTCACCCCTCCACTTT. The chain employs TRBV6-4 and TRBJ1-6; the D gene is possibly TRBD1 (6 bases). The germline V gene has CDR1 MRHNA and CDR2 SNTAGT. This CDR3 has 17 amino acids. V lost 0 bases to trimming and J lost 0 bases, with 9 bases between them.

V gene TRBV5-1 combines with J gene TRBJ1-5, with D maybe TRBD1 (5 bases). V gave up 0 bases and J gave up 4 bases, with 11 bases separating them. The germline V gene encodes CDR1 SGHRS and CDR2 YFSETQ. CDR3 length: 15 amino acids. The CDR3 DNA is TGCGCCAGCAGCTTGGCCTGGGGGGAGAATCAGCCCCAGCATTTT. Translation gives CASSLAWGENQPQHF.

The CDR3 spells CASSIQVSGANVLTF. The DNA for the CDR3 is TGTGCCAGTAGTATTCAGGTCTCTGGGGCCAACGTCCTGACTTTC. The chain has TRBV19 and TRBJ2-6; D is unresolved. V dropped 3 bases and J dropped 0 bases, with 6 bases sitting between them. The germline CDR1 and CDR2 sequences are LNHDA and SQIVND (reference sequence). This CDR3 spans 15 amino acids.

V is TRBV18 and J is TRBJ2-7, with 9 bases that match TRBD1. Per the germline V gene, CDR1 is KGHSH and CDR2 is LQKENI. The CDR3 sequence is 15 residues long. With 3 bases clipped from V and 0 bases from J, the junction kept 3 bases outside the gene matches. In nucleotides, the CDR3 is TGTGCCAGCTCACCCGTGGGACAGGGCTCCTACGAGCAGTACTTC. This translates into CASSPVGQGSYEQYF.

This clone has just a few counts. The chain combines TRBV6-6 with TRBJ2-7; a possible D gene is TRBD2 (6 bases). The CDR3 is 12 residues long. The V and J ends lost 4 bases and 7 bases respectively, with 11 bases between them. The V gene's germline CDR1 is MNHNY and CDR2 SVGAGI (reference sequence). The CDR3: CASSWRVGEQYF. The CDR3 DNA is TGTGCCAGCAGTTGGAGGGTGGGGGAGCAGTACTTC.

In this sample, this clone turned up a few times. The rearrangement uses TRBV28 and TRBJ1-5; no clear D. Germline V CDR1 and CDR2: MDHEN, SYDVKM. The CDR3 is made up of 15 amino acids. The V gene lost 6 bases and the J gene lost 4 bases, with 16 bases spanning the gap. CDR3: CASRRGGFRNQPQHF. CDR3 nucleotide sequence: TGTGCCAGCAGAAGAGGCGGTTTTCGGAATCAGCCCCAGCATTTT.

V gene TRBV30 combines with J gene TRBJ1-6; D is perhaps TRBD1 (6 bases). Trimming pared 1 base from V and 7 bases from J, leaving 17 bases between. This CDR3 is built from 16 residues. Germline V gene sequence: CDR1 GTSNPN, CDR2 SVGIG (reference sequence). In DNA, the CDR3 is TGTGCCTGGAGTGAAGGGGGGGCCTACGGGAATTCACCCCTCCACTTT. Translation: CAWSEGGAYGNSPLHF.

This chain joins TRBV20-1 and TRBJ2-7; D is perhaps TRBD2 (5 bases). The CDR3 is 11 amino acids. Germline V gene sequence: CDR1 DFQATT, CDR2 SNEGSKA (reference sequence). V was trimmed by 5 bases and J by 7 bases, leaving 12 bases between them. The CDR3 loop is CSAPRSGEQYF. As DNA, the CDR3 is TGCAGTGCTCCCCGTTCGGGGGAGCAGTACTTC.

The chain couples TRBV9 to TRBJ1-6; unclear D gene. V was pared by 5 bases and J by 2 bases, with 11 bases between. Germline V CDR1 and CDR2: SGDLS, YYNGEE. The CDR3 contains 15 residues. CDR3 DNA: TGTGCCAGCAGAAACGGTAGCACCTATAATTCACCCCTCCACTTT. Its translation is CASRNGSTYNSPLHF.

J is TRBJ2-7 and V is TRBV27, with D possibly TRBD1 on 5 matching bases. Germline CDR1 reads MNHEY; CDR2 reads SMNVEV (reference sequence). The CDR3 extends over 13 amino acids. Trimming pared 6 bases from V and 0 bases from J, leaving 9 bases between. CDR3 region: CASRKTDSYEQYF. CDR3 bases: TGTGCCAGCAGAAAGACAGACTCCTACGAGCAGTACTTC.

The gene calls are TRBV28 and TRBJ2-7; TRBD1 agrees at 7 bases. This CDR3 has 14 residues. Germline V gives CDR1 MDHEN, CDR2 SYDVKM. V lost 4 bases to trimming and J lost 7 bases; unmatched junction nucleotides: 10. This CDR3 reads CASSYDRVLDEQYF. The CDR3 DNA reads TGTGCCAGCAGTTACGACAGGGTATTAGATGAGCAGTACTTC.

This chain connects TRBV27 to TRBJ2-7; 9 positions agree with TRBD2. Losses at the gene ends were 2 bases for V and 2 bases for J; bases not matched to a gene: 10. CDR1 MNHEY and CDR2 SMNVEV come from the germline V gene (reference sequence). CDR3 length: 17 residues. The CDR3 DNA sequence: TGTGCCAGCAGTTTAACCGCGGGACTAGCAGGGACCTACGAGCAGTACTTC. As protein: CASSLTAGLAGTYEQYF.

This rearrangement joins TRBV18 to TRBJ1-1; D is ambiguous. Germline CDR1 KGHSH, CDR2 LQKENI. V lost 8 bases to trimming and J lost 0 bases, with 4 bases between them. CDR3 length equals 11 residues. The chain's CDR3 is CASSMNTEAFF. The CDR3 DNA is TGTGCCAGCAGCATGAACACTGAAGCTTTCTTT. Supplemented by reference TRBV18 and TRBJ1-1, the full variable domain reads NAGVMQNPRHLVRRRGQEARLRCSPMKGHSHVYWYRQLPEEGLKFMVYLQKENIIDESGMPKERFSAEFPKEGPSILRIQQVVRGDSAAYFCASSMNTEAFFGQGTRLTVV.

The CDR3 spells CASSRWPYEAFF. CDR3 sequence (DNA): TGTGCCAGCAGCCGCTGGCCGTATGAAGCTTTCTTT. The chain couples TRBV12-3 or TRBV12-4 to TRBJ1-1; D gene uncertain. This CDR3 contains 12 residues. V lost 6 bases and J lost 7, with 12 bases in between.

A few counts support this clone. The chain uses TRBV19 and TRBJ2-1; possibly TRBD2 for D (5 bases). Trimming removed 6 bases from V and 0 bases from J, with 12 bases in between. Germline values: CDR1 LNHDA, CDR2 SQIVND (reference sequence). CDR3 length equals 15 residues. The CDR3 region is CASRRELGSYNEQFF. CDR3 nucleotides: TGTGCCAGTAGGAGGGAGCTTGGCTCCTACAATGAGCAGTTCTTC.

Written as DNA, the CDR3 is TGCGCCAGCAGCCCGGCGGGGACAGGGTATGACAATGAGCAGTTCTTC. Amino acids: CASSPAGTGYDNEQFF. V and J are TRBV5-1 and TRBJ2-1; TRBD1 matches at 9 bases. CDR1 is SGHRS and CDR2 is YFSETQ in the germline V gene. V lost 4 bases to trimming and J lost 5 bases; unmatched junction nucleotides: 10. This CDR3 comprises 16 residues.

The genes are TRBV6-5 and TRBJ1-2; D unresolved. The CDR3 is made up of 13 amino acids. The V and J ends lost 8 bases and 8 bases respectively, with 18 bases between them. Per the germline V gene, CDR1 is MNHEY and CDR2 is SVGAGI. The CDR3 here is CASLVTKTGGYTF. The DNA of the CDR3 is TGTGCCAGCCTGGTTACTAAGACGGGAGGCTACACCTTC.

The J gene is TRBJ1-1, the V gene TRBV29-1; 10 nucleotides agree with TRBD1. V lost 5 bases to trimming and J lost 4 bases; unmatched junction nucleotides: 10. Germline V CDR1 and CDR2: SQVTM, ANQGSEA. The CDR3 spans 15 residues. In DNA form, the CDR3 reads TGCAGCGTTATCCGGGACAGGGGCTCGCTCACTGAAGCTTTCTTT. Its translation is CSVIRDRGSLTEAFF.

V and J are TRBV6-2 or TRBV6-3 and TRBJ1-4, with a tentative D call TRBD1 (6 bases). Germline V gene data show CDR1 as MNHEY and CDR2 as SVGEGT. This CDR3 contains 14 residues. V lost 6 bases and J 7 bases, leaving 15 bases between the germline ends. CDR3 nucleotide sequence: TGTGCCAGCAGCGCCGCGGGGGGCGGTGAAAAACTGTTTTTT. Residues: CASSAAGGGEKLFF.

This sequence joins TRBV5-4 and TRBJ1-1; 11 bases map to TRBD1. The germline V gene has CDR1 SGHNT and CDR2 YYREEE (reference sequence). The ends lost 5 bases at V and 1 base at J; junction bases unmatched: 1. This CDR3 has 14 amino acids. CDR3 coding DNA: TGTGCCAGCAGGGGACAGGGGGAGAACACTGAAGCTTTCTTT. Translating gives CASRGQGENTEAFF.

V gene TRBV19 combines with J gene TRBJ2-7; 12 nucleotides match TRBD2. The CDR3 loop spans 14 amino acids. Germline assignment: CDR1 LNHDA and CDR2 SQIVND (reference sequence). The trim removed 8 bases at V and 3 bases at J, leaving 5 bases unmatched. The CDR3 bases are TGTGCCAGTGCCCCGGGACTAGCGGGCTACGAGCAGTACTTC. It translates to CASAPGLAGYEQYF.

This sequence joins TRBV19 and TRBJ2-1; 10 bases line up with TRBD2. V shed 2 bases and J 4 bases; nucleotides not matched to a gene: 2. The V gene's germline CDR1 is LNHDA and CDR2 SQIVND (reference sequence). The CDR3 totals 15 residues. Written as DNA, the CDR3 is TGTGCCAGTAGTATACAGCGGGGGGGATACAATGAGCAGTTCTTC. Translating gives CASSIQRGGYNEQFF.

The chain uses TRBV10-1 and TRBJ2-1; possibly TRBD1 for D (5 bases). The CDR3 runs 17 residues. CDR1 is WNHNN, CDR2 SYGVQD, per germline (reference sequence). Trimming took 7 bases from V and 0 from J, leaving 19 bases between them. CDR3 DNA sequence: TGCGCCAGCAATACATCAGGGAAGGGGAACTCCTACAATGAGCAGTTCTTC. Amino acids: CASNTSGKGNSYNEQFF.